This T cell receptor (beta chain) was sequenced in a study of cytomegalovirus exposure and HLA in healthy donors. Background on the study: It was reported in a later analysis that the roughly 120 validation repertoires used the same platform as the approximately 690 first-cohort repertoires.

While the first cohort had 500 to 700 subjects, the donors belonged to the separate validation cohort of over a hundred subjects. In regard to this clone: Antigen unknown.

The germline CDR1 and CDR2 sequences are LNHDA and SQIVND (reference sequence). The CDR3 length is 12 residues. V was cut by 7 bases and J by 4 bases, with 10 bases left in between. Using immunoSEQ multiplex PCR, the repertoire was profiled, and TCRdb retains in-frame clones only, with some absent. The repertoire holds some 220,000 clones, with 80% to 95% as singletons. Study observations and caveats: Investigators reported approximately 170 TCR beta chains as tied to cytomegalovirus.

The chain has TRBV19 and TRBJ1-1; TRBD1 is a possible D gene (5 bases). This receptor was taken from a woman in her late teens or twenties in good health and CMV-seronegative. Material for sequencing was PBMCs. CDR3 region: CASIGGGTEAFF. The CDR3 nucleotides read TGTGCCAGTATTGGGGGGGGCACTGAAGCTTTCTTT.